Listed below are T cell receptor beta chains from one sample, sequenced in a study of T cells in Graves' hyperthyroidism and ophthalmopathy. Each CDR3 protein is one row after TCRdb ran MiXCR on the multiplex PCR reads. Of 480,000 or so distinct CDR3 sequences in the sample, roughly 14% were seen once. The sample was blood. The source is a woman aged 18-30 years with Graves' hyperthyroidism. Each CDR3 is given with its conserved first and last residue. A D gene is named only where the DNA matches it firmly. The size of a clone is reported for some rows only, either as once, few or many, or as a class for expanded clones.

J,D,size,V,CDR3,DNA
TRBJ1-2,TRBD1,many,TRBV3-1,CASSLGQGAPHGYTF,TGTGCCAGCAGCCTCGGACAGGGGGCTCCTCATGGCTACACCTTC
TRBJ1-2,.,many,TRBV6-5,CASSYSGGGDWGYTF,TGTGCCAGCAGTTACTCGGGAGGGGGAGACTGGGGCTACACCTTC
TRBJ1-5,TRBD1,.,TRBV2,CASSERSRGQRQPQHF,TGTGCCAGCAGTGAAAGGTCCAGGGGGCAGCGTCAGCCCCAGCATTTT
TRBJ2-5,TRBD1,many,TRBV7-8,CASSFQRTGPKETQYF,TGTGCCAGCAGCTTTCAAAGGACAGGTCCTAAAGAGACCCAGTACTTC
TRBJ2-7,.,many,TRBV11-2,CASSLSRGATYEQYF,TGTGCCAGCAGCTTATCTAGGGGAGCGACCTACGAGCAGTACTTC
TRBJ2-6,.,.,TRBV5-8,CASSPDSSTGGANVLTF,TGTGCCAGCAGCCCGGACAGCTCTACGGGGGGGGCCAACGTCCTGACTTTC
TRBJ2-5,.,many,TRBV7-9,CASSFGWLAEETQYF,TGTGCCAGCAGCTTTGGTTGGCTAGCCGAAGAGACCCAGTACTTC
TRBJ1-4,TRBD1,many,TRBV29-1,CSVGDRVGEKLFF,TGCAGCGTGGGGGACAGGGTTGGTGAAAAACTGTTTTTT
TRBJ1-3,TRBD1,many,TRBV6-1,CASTRDRSGNTIYF,TGTGCCAGTACCCGGGACAGGTCTGGAAACACCATATATTTT
TRBJ2-7,.,many,TRBV6-5,CASSYGLGSYEQYF,TGTGCCAGCAGTTACGGTCTCGGATCCTACGAGCAGTACTTC
TRBJ1-1,.,.,TRBV2,CASWGLRGASRGVNTEAFF,TGTGCCAGTTGGGGATTGAGAGGGGCCTCGAGGGGGGTGAACACTGAAGCTTTCTTT
TRBJ2-1,.,.,TRBV15,CATSRENTDEQFF,TGTGCCACCAGCAGAGAGAATACTGATGAGCAGTTCTTC
TRBJ2-1,TRBD1,few,TRBV18,CASSPTGTGTNEQFF,TGTGCCAGCTCACCTACCGGGACAGGTACCAATGAGCAGTTCTTC
TRBJ1-2,.,.,TRBV9,CASSVGAGGYTF,TGTGCCAGCAGCGTAGGGGCTGGTGGCTACACCTTC
TRBJ2-2,.,many,TRBV20-1,CSARAGTGELFF,TGCAGTGCTAGGGCCGGCACCGGGGAGCTGTTTTTT
TRBJ1-4,.,many,TRBV6-1,CASSDLGATNEKLFF,TGTGCCAGCAGTGACCTCGGGGCAACTAATGAAAAACTGTTTTTT
TRBJ2-5,.,.,TRBV29-1,CSVEAGEVAAGTQYF,TGCAGCGTTGAAGCTGGGGAGGTAGCTGCTGGGACCCAGTACTTC
TRBJ1-1,.,few,TRBV6-1,CASSEGPGLITEAFF,TGTGCCAGCAGTGAGGGTCCGGGGCTTATAACTGAAGCTTTCTTT
TRBJ2-5,.,.,TRBV5-6,CASRVQGWQETQYF,TGTGCCAGCAGGGTCCAGGGTTGGCAAGAGACCCAGTACTTC
TRBJ2-1,TRBD1,.,TRBV24-1,CATSDLGTGVYNEQFF,TGTGCCACCAGTGATCTCGGGACAGGGGTCTACAATGAGCAGTTCTTC
TRBJ1-6,.,many,TRBV6-6,CASSYTSRRMGSPLHF,TGTGCCAGCAGTTACACGTCTAGAAGGATGGGTTCACCCCTCCACTTT
TRBJ1-2,.,few,TRBV25-1,CASTQGRGYGYTF,TGTGCCAGCACCCAAGGGAGGGGTTACGGCTACACCTTC
TRBJ2-1,.,.,TRBV3-1,CASSRRRGKSSYNEQFF,TGTGCCAGCAGCCGGAGACGCGGGAAAAGCTCCTACAATGAGCAGTTCTTC
TRBJ2-3,.,many,TRBV20-1,CSARVAGPPPDTQYF,TGCAGTGCTAGAGTTGCGGGGCCCCCCCCAGATACGCAGTATTTT
TRBJ1-1,.,many,TRBV10-3,CAISESNPVGDRNTEAFF,TGTGCCATCAGTGAGTCGAATCCAGTCGGAGACCGAAACACTGAAGCTTTCTTT
TRBJ2-5,TRBD2,many,TRBV30,CAWSVAGVRETQYF,TGTGCCTGGAGTGTAGCGGGAGTCAGAGAGACCCAGTACTTC
TRBJ2-1,.,few,TRBV5-1,CASSLSSTYEQFF,TGCGCCAGCAGCTTGAGCTCAACATATGAGCAGTTCTTC
TRBJ1-1,.,many,TRBV20-1,CSATQGTNGGAFF,TGCAGTGCTACCCAAGGGACAAATGGAGGAGCTTTCTTT